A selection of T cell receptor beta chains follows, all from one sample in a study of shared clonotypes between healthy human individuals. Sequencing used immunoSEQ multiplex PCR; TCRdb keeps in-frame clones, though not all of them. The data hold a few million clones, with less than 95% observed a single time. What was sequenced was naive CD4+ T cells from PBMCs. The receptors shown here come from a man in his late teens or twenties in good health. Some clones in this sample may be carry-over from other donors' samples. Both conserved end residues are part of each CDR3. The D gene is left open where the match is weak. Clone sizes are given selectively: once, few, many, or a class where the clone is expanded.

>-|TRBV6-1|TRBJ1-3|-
TGTGCCAGCAGTGAAGTCCTGGGCAGCTCTGGAAACACCATATATTTT
CASSEVLGSSGNTIYF
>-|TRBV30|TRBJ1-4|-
TGTGCCTGGAGCCCCTCGAGCGGCGAAAAACTGTTTTTT
CAWSPSSGEKLFF
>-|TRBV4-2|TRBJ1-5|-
TGTGCCAGCAGCCAAGATCTAATTTTAAGACAGAGCAATCAGCCCCAGCATTTT
CASSQDLILRQSNQPQHF
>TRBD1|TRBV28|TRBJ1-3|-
TGTGCCAGCGGCAGAAGGGACAGGGGACCTCTCGGTGGAAACACCATATATTTT
CASGRRDRGPLGGNTIYF
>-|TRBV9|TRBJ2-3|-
TGTGCCAGCAGCCTCCCCTCTCCCCGCACAGATACGCAGTATTTT
CASSLPSPRTDTQYF
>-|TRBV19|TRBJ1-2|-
TGTGCCAGTAGTATCAGACAGAACTATGGCTACACCTTC
CASSIRQNYGYTF
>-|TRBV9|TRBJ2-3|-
TGTGCCAGCAGCGTAGCCCGGCTCAGCACAGATACGCAGTATTTT
CASSVARLSTDTQYF
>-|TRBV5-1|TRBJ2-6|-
TGCGCCAGCAGCGGAGCGTCTGGGGCCAACGTCCTGACTTTC
CASSGASGANVLTF
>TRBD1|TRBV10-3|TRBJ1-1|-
TGTGCCATCAGTGCAAAATCCGGGACAGGGCCGAGCACTGAAGCTTTCTTT
CAISAKSGTGPSTEAFF
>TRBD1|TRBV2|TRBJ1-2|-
TGTGCCAGCAGCTCCCAGGGACAGGGCTATGGCTACACCTTC
CASSSQGQGYGYTF
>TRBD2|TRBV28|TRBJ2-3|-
TGTGCCACCCGGGGAGGGAGGGCCTCTCGGAAAGATACGCAGTATTTT
CATRGGRASRKDTQYF
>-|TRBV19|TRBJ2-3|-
TGTGCCAGTAGTGCGTTCGTCCGGACAGAGAAAAGCACAGATACGCAGTATTTT
CASSAFVRTEKSTDTQYF
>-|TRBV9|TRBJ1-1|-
TGTGCCAGCAGCGTAGATGGAGGGGGGAGCACTGAAGCTTTCTTT
CASSVDGGGSTEAFF
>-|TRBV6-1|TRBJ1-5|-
TGTGCCAGCAGTGCTTCCAATCAGCCCCAGCATTTT
CASSASNQPQHF
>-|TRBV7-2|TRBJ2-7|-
TGTGCCAGCAGCTTAGCGCCGTCCGCCTACGAGCAGTACTTC
CASSLAPSAYEQYF
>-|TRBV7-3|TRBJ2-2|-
TGTGCCAGCAGCCTCTCGGGGGCGTGGAACACCGGGGAGCTGTTTTTT
CASSLSGAWNTGELFF
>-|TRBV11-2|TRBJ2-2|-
TGTGCCAGCAGCTCTAGGGGGGCCGACCGGGCCGGGGAGCTGTTTTTT
CASSSRGADRAGELFF
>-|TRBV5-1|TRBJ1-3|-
TGCGCCAGCAGCGGGGGCCGGACTGACACCATATATTTT
CASSGGRTDTIYF
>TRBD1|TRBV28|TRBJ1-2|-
TGTGCCAGCGGGGACAGGGGGCCGGTTGGGGGCTATGGCTACACCTTC
CASGDRGPVGGYGYTF
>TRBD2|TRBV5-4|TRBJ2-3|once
TGTGCCAGCAGCTCGGGAGGCAGGGCGGACCTGGGGACGCAGTATTTT
CASSSGGRADLGTQYF
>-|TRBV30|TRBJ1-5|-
TGTGCCTGGAAGGGGGAAGGACAGCCCCAGCATTTT
CAWKGEGQPQHF
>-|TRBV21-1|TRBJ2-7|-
TGTGCCAGCAGCAAGACTCCAGCGCGCTACGAGCAGTACTTC
CASSKTPARYEQYF
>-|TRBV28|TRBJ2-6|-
TGTGCCAGCAGTCCAGGCGGGTCTGGGGCCAACGTCCTGACTTTC
CASSPGGSGANVLTF
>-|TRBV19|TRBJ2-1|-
TGTGCCAGTGCTGGGACTGCCTCCTACAATGAGCAGTTCTTC
CASAGTASYNEQFF
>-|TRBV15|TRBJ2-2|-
TGTGCCACCAGCTCCTACGGGAGGAACACCGGGGAGCTGTTTTTT
CATSSYGRNTGELFF
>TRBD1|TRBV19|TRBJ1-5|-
TGTGCCAGTAGGTCCCTCGACAGGGTAGGGAATCAGCCCCAGCATTTT
CASRSLDRVGNQPQHF
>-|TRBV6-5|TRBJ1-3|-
TGTGCCAGCAGTCGACAGGATTACTCTGGAAACACCATATATTTT
CASSRQDYSGNTIYF
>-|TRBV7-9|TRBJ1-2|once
TGTGCCAGCAGCCCCTGGACGTTAGGCTACACCTTC
CASSPWTLGYTF
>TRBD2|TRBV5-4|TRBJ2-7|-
TGTGCCAGCAGCTTGGAACTAGCGGGCTACGAGCAGTACTTC
CASSLELAGYEQYF
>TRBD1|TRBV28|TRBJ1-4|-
TGTGCCAGCAGTCCAGCCCAGGGGGCGGTAAATGAAAAACTGTTTTTT
CASSPAQGAVNEKLFF
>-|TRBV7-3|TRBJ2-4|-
TGTGCCAGCAGCTCTAGAGCTAAAAACATTCAGTACTTC
CASSSRAKNIQYF
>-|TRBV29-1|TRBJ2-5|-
TGCAGCGTTGTGGGAGAGACCCAGTACTTC
CSVVGETQYF
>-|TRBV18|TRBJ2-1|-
TGTGCCAGCTCACCACCGTCGCAGGCGTTATACAATGAGCAGTTCTTC
CASSPPSQALYNEQFF
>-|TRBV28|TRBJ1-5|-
TGTGCCAGCAGTTTAGAACAGGTCTTGGGCAATCAGCCCCAGCATTTT
CASSLEQVLGNQPQHF
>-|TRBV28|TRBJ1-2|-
TGTGCCAGCAGTTTTCCCCTTTCGTCACGGAACTATGGCTACACCTTC
CASSFPLSSRNYGYTF
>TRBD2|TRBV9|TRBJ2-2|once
TGTGCCAGCAGCGGGGGCCTAGCGGGAGTGAACACCGGGGAGCTGTTTTTT
CASSGGLAGVNTGELFF
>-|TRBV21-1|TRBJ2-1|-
TGTGCCAGCAGCAAAGTGAATTCCTCCTACAATGAGCAGTTCTTC
CASSKVNSSYNEQFF
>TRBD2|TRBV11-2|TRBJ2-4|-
TGTGCCAGCAGGGGCTGGCGGGAGACAGCCAAAAACATTCAGTACTTC
CASRGWRETAKNIQYF
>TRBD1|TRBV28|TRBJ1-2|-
TGTGCCAGCAGTCAAGCCGGGACAGGGGGTCATGGCTACACCTTC
CASSQAGTGGHGYTF